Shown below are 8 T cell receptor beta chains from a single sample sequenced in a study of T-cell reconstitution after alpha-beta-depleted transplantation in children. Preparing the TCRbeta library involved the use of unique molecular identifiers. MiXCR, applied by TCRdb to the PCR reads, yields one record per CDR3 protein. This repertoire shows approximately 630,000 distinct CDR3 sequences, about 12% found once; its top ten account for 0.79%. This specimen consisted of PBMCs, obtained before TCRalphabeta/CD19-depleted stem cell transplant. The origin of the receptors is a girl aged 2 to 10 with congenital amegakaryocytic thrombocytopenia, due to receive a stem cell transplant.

For the CDR3, the DNA is TGTGCCAGCAGCCAAGATGTGGAAGGCCAGAGCACAGATACGCAGTATTTT. This translates into CASSQDVEGQSTDTQYF. The chain links TRBV3-1 to TRBJ2-3; D gene ambiguous. V was clipped by 0 bases and J by 0 bases, with 13 bases between them. The CDR3 is 17 amino acids. Germline lookup yields CDR1 LGHDT and CDR2 YNNKEL (reference sequence).

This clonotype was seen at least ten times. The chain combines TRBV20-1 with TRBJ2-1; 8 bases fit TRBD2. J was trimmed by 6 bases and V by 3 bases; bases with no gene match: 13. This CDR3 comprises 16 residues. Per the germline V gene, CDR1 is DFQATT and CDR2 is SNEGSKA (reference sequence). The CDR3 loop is CSASVSGTRGLNEQFF. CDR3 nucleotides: TGCAGTGCTAGCGTATCCGGGACTAGGGGTCTCAATGAGCAGTTCTTC.

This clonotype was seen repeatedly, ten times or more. CDR3 in DNA: TGTGCCAGCAGTTCGGACCGATTTCAAGTATGGCAAGAGACCCAGTACTTC. This codes for CASSSDRFQVWQETQYF. The chain couples TRBV12-3 or TRBV12-4 to TRBJ2-5; no firm D call. The CDR3 covers 17 residues. V lost 4 bases and J 2 bases, leaving 20 bases between the germline ends.

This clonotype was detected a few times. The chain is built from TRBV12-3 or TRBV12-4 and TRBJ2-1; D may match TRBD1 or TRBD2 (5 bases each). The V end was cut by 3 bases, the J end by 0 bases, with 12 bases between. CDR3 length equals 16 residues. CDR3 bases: TGTGCCAGCAGTTTGGGACGTCGCAGCTCCTACAATGAGCAGTTCTTC. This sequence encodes CASSLGRRSSYNEQFF.

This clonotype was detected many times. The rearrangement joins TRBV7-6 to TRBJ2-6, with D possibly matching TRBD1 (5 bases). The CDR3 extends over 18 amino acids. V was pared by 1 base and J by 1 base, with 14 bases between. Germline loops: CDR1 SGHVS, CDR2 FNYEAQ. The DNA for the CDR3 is TGTGCCAGCAGCTTAGGGACACAGGAAGCTTCTGGGGCCAACGTCCTGACTTTC. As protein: CASSLGTQEASGANVLTF.

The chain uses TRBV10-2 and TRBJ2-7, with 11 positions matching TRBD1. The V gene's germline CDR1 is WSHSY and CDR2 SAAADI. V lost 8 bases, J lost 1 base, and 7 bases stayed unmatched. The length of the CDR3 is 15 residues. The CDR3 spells CASFPGTGGSYEQYF. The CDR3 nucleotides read TGCGCCAGCTTTCCCGGGACAGGGGGGTCCTACGAGCAGTACTTC.

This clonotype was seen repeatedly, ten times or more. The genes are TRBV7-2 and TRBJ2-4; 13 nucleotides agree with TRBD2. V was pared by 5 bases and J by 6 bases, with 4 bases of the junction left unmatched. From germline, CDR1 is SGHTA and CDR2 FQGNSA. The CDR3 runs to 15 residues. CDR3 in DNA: TGTGCCAGCAGCCTACGGACTAGCGGGGGAAACATTCAGTACTTC. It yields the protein CASSLRTSGGNIQYF.

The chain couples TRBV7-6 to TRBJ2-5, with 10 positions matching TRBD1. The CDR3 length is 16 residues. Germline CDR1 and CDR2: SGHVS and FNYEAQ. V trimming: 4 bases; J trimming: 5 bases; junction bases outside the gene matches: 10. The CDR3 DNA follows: TGTGCCAGCAGCTCGCCTGAGACAGGGGGCGGCGAGACCCAGTACTTC. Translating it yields CASSSPETGGGETQYF. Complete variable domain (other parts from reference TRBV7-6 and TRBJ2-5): GAGVSQSPRYKVTKRGQDVALRCDPISGHVSLYWYRQALGQGPEFLTYFNYEAQQDKSGLPNDRFSAERPEGSISTLTIQRTEQRDSAMYRCASSSPETGGGETQYFGPGTRLLVL.